This T cell receptor beta chain was observed in a study of CXCR3-negative and CXCR3-positive naive CD8 T cells (dated by TCRdb to the late 2010s). Looking at the study overall: In total, 120 million to 150 million TRB reads were obtained, corresponding to roughly 1.5 +/- 0.3 million reads per library. Diversity and physicochemical repertoire analyses were performed on around 10 donors pooled from two independent experiments. TRBV-TRBJ cluster analysis included naive subsets from about five donors and memory cells from 3 donors. Broad study findings and their caveats: Comparably high repertoire diversity was found in both naive subsets, whereas much lower repertoire diversity was found in memory CD8+ T cells. TRBV-TRBJ usage was similar between naive CXCR3-negative and CXCR3-positive cells from the same donor, while memory cells showed distinct patterns. Freshly isolated PBMCs were used for most assays because CXCR3 expression went down partially after cryopreservation. Because surface CD5, which is linked to self-reactivity in mice, was comparable between the naive subsets, TCR interaction strength was also inferred from the physicochemical properties of TRB CDR3s.

The sequencer listed for this sample is NextSeq 550. The Human TCR Profiling Kit (MiLaboratory) was used to make UMI-labeled 5' RACE TRB cDNA libraries. cDNA synthesis used the entire amount of extracted RNA, and PCR amplification then used the entire amount of cDNA produced. Libraries were prepared in parallel with an identical number of PCR cycles. The original pipeline was this. MIGEC and MiXCR extracted about 48,000 +/- 9,800 unique UMI-labeled TRB cDNA molecules per library, requiring at least two reads per UMI. On average, each library contained 40,000 +/- 10,000 functional in-frame TRB CDR3 nucleotide clonotypes without stop codons. After downsampling to 5000 UMI-labeled TRB molecules per sample, diversity metrics, including normalized Shannon-Wiener and Chao1, were computed in VDJtools. For the central five CDR3 residues, VDJtools calculated physicochemical properties weighted by clonotype size, namely interaction energy, strength, volume and Kidera factor 4. TCRdb reprocessed the raw reads; every CDR3 protein sequence is a single record, and DNA is not supplied. The authors' filters were not applied to this entry. The sample table includes 45,000 to 70,000 distinct CDR3 sequences. 20% to 25% of the sample is held by the ten biggest clonotypes.

The CDR3 contains 12 residues, cysteine and phenylalanine counted. There is no recorded DNA. CDR1 SNHLY and CDR2 FYNNEI were looked up in the germline V gene. Points on this clonotype: Its antigen target is currently unknown.

Each CD8+ T cell subset was flow-sorted in triplicate, with roughly 330,000 cells per subset placed directly into RLT lysis buffer. Peripheral blood mononuclear cells were isolated from buffy coats using standard density gradient centrifugation. Total RNA was extracted from sorted cells with an RNeasy Mini Kit. The material sequenced was memory CD8+ T cells from blood. Per the publication, the cell subset or site label means: conventional CD8+ memory T cells (TMEM), sorted as controls. Recombination connected TRBV2 to TRBJ2-7; TCRdb reports TRBD1, a call that lacks DNA to check it against. The clonotype originates from a human donor in good health. Some clones in this sample may be carry-over from other donors' samples. The CDR3 here reads CAVPHGAYEQYF.